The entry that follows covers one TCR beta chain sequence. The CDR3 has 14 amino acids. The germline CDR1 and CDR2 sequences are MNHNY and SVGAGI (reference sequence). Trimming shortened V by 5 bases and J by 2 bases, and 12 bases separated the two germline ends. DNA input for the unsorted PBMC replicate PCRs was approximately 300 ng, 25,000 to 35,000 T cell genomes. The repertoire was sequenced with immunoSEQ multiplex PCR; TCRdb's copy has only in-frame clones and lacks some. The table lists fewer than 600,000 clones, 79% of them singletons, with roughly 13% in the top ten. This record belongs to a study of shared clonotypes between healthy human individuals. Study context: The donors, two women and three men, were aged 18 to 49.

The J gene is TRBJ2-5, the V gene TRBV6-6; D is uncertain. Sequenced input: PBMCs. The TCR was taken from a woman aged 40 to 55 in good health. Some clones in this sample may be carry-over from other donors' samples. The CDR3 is CASSVQESQETQYF. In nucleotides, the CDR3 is TGTGCCAGCAGTGTCCAGGAATCACAAGAGACCCAGTACTTC.